These 26 T cell receptor beta chains share one sample of origin, sequenced in a study of blood T cell repertoires in COVID-19 (dated by TCRdb to 2020 to 2022). Library method: the immunoSEQ multiplex PCR assay. TCRdb limited this immuneACCESS table to in-frame rearrangements with V and J called. A share of clones is missing; checked studies link under half to unresolved V genes, and the rest is unexplained. This sample gives 55,000 to 75,000 clones in total; 86% of them show up just once. Clones ranked in the top ten supply over 4% of the sample. Source material: peripheral blood. These receptors originate from a man aged 45-65 years with acute or convalescent COVID-19.

The rearrangement joins TRBV18 to TRBJ1-1; 9 bases fit TRBD1. From germline, CDR1 is KGHSH and CDR2 LQKENI. This CDR3 comprises 15 residues. J was trimmed by 4 bases and V by 0 bases; bases with no gene match: 3. CDR3 coding DNA: TGTGCCAGCTCACCACCTTTGGGACAGGGCACTGAAGCTTTCTTT. It specifies CASSPPLGQGTEAFF.

The chain combines TRBV6-5 with TRBJ2-3; D gene uncertain. V lost 5 bases and J 4 bases, leaving 10 bases between the germline ends. CDR3 size: 13 residues. Germline V lookup: CDR1 MNHEY, CDR2 SVGAGI. In nucleotides, the CDR3 is TGTGCCAGCAGTCTTTCTCTCCCAGATACGCAGTATTTT. Translating it yields CASSLSLPDTQYF.

The gene calls are TRBV28 and TRBJ1-5; perhaps TRBD1 as D (6 bases). Deletions cut 2 bases from V and 5 bases from J, with 13 bases between. The CDR3 runs 15 residues. Germline values: CDR1 MDHEN, CDR2 SYDVKM. The CDR3 loop reads CASSLGGGSDQPQHF. CDR3 DNA sequence: TGTGCCAGCAGTTTAGGGGGGGGCAGCGATCAGCCCCAGCATTTT.

This rearrangement joins TRBV6-5 to TRBJ2-1, with D perhaps TRBD2 (6 bases). The CDR3 totals 14 residues. Trimming took 0 bases from V and 8 from J, leaving 11 bases between them. CDR1 MNHEY and CDR2 SVGAGI come from the germline V gene. The chain's CDR3 is CASSYSWSGDEQFF. The DNA of the CDR3 is TGTGCCAGCAGTTACTCGTGGTCGGGAGATGAGCAGTTCTTC.

This clone was observed a few times. This chain connects TRBV9 to TRBJ2-3; 8 nucleotides match TRBD2. This CDR3 is 17 amino acids long. V lost 0 bases, J lost 2 bases, and 8 bases stayed unmatched. Germline assignment: CDR1 SGDLS and CDR2 YYNGEE. The CDR3 region is CASSVVASGGNTDTQYF. CDR3 bases: TGTGCCAGCAGCGTAGTCGCCAGCGGGGGAAACACAGATACGCAGTATTTT.

In this sample, this clone turned up once. This sequence joins TRBV7-8 and TRBJ1-5, with TRBD1 as a possible D gene (6 bases). Per the germline V gene, CDR1 is SGHVS and CDR2 is FQNEAQ. This CDR3 has 15 amino acids. Deletions cut 5 bases from V and 5 bases from J, with 16 bases between. Here the CDR3 DNA reads TGTGCCAGCAGCCTCGCCCAGGGGTTGGATCAGCCCCAGCATTTT. Translating gives CASSLAQGLDQPQHF.

This chain uses TRBV20-1 with TRBJ2-5; TRBD1 is a possible D gene (6 bases). The CDR3 is made up of 13 amino acids. Germline-derived CDR1 and CDR2 are DFQATT and SNEGSKA (reference sequence). V dropped 3 bases and J dropped 5 bases, with 13 bases sitting between them. The CDR3 protein is CSASPGARETQYF. The CDR3 DNA reads TGCAGTGCTAGTCCAGGGGCGCGGGAGACCCAGTACTTC.

The chain carries TRBV29-1 and TRBJ1-4, with 8 bases identical to TRBD1. Per the germline V gene, CDR1 is SQVTM and CDR2 is ANQGSEA. Trimming removed 4 bases from V and 2 bases from J; junction bases left unmatched: 0. CDR3 size: 13 residues. CDR3 loop: CSVGQGTNEKLFF. CDR3 bases: TGCAGCGTTGGACAGGGGACTAATGAAAAACTGTTTTTT.

The gene calls are TRBV9 and TRBJ2-2; 9 positions agree with TRBD2. V shed 0 bases, J shed 1 base, and the junction held 4 bases outside the gene matches. The V gene's germline CDR1 is SGDLS and CDR2 YYNGEE. This CDR3 has 17 residues. In DNA, the CDR3 is TGTGCCAGCAGCGTAGCGCTAGCGGGGATGAACACCGGGGAGCTGTTTTTT. Protein product: CASSVALAGMNTGELFF.

The chain couples TRBV5-1 to TRBJ2-6; 8 nucleotides line up with TRBD1. This CDR3 has 17 amino acids. Per germline, CDR1 SGHRS and CDR2 YFSETQ. The V gene end was trimmed by 1 base and the J gene end by 2 bases; junction bases not matched to a gene: 5. CDR3: CASSLMDRAAGANVLTF. CDR3 sequence (DNA): TGCGCCAGCAGCTTGATGGACAGGGCGGCTGGGGCCAACGTCCTGACTTTC. The full variable domain, in which reference TRBV5-1 and TRBJ2-6 provide the parts outside the CDR3, is KAGVTQTPRYLIKTRGQQVTLSCSPISGHRSVSWYQQTPGQGLQFLFEYFSETQRNKGNFPGRFSGRQFSNSRSEMNVSTLELGDSALYLCASSLMDRAAGANVLTFGAGSRLTVL.

V usage is TRBV20-1 and J usage is TRBJ1-6; a possible D gene is TRBD1 (5 bases). V was trimmed by 3 bases and J by 13 bases, leaving 16 bases between them. Germline CDR1 and CDR2: DFQATT and SNEGSKA (reference sequence). This CDR3 is built from 13 residues. CDR3 in DNA: TGCAGTGCTAGTAGACAGAACCTCTGGCCCCTCCACTTT. It codes for CSASRQNLWPLHF.

The chain combines TRBV11-3 with TRBJ2-7, with TRBD1 as a possible D gene (6 bases). The germline gives CDR1 SGHNT, CDR2 YENEEA. The CDR3 has 13 residues. V lost 2 bases to trimming and J lost 6 bases, with 11 bases between them. CDR3 coding DNA: TGTGCCAGCAGCTTAACGGACAGCCGCGAGCAGTACTTC. Translated: CASSLTDSREQYF.

The chain recombines TRBV11-2 with TRBJ1-1; 7 nucleotides match TRBD1. There are 16 residues in the CDR3. V shed 4 bases, J shed 5 bases, and the junction held 13 bases outside the gene matches. CDR1 SGHAT and CDR2 FQNNGV come from the germline V gene. Here the CDR3 DNA reads TGTGCCAGCAGCTCAGACCCTCTACAGGGGCGGACTGAAGCTTTCTTT. This codes for CASSSDPLQGRTEAFF.

The chain uses TRBV5-4 and TRBJ1-3; 7 bases align to TRBD1. The CDR3 length is 15 residues. Germline V gene sequence: CDR1 SGHNT, CDR2 YYREEE (reference sequence). Trimming removed 4 bases from V and 4 bases from J; junction bases left unmatched: 8. The CDR3 here is CASSLTGVPGNTIYF. The CDR3, as DNA: TGTGCCAGCAGCCTAACAGGGGTACCGGGAAACACCATATATTTT.

The chain carries TRBV24-1 and TRBJ2-2; D is possibly TRBD1 (5 bases). This CDR3 spans 15 amino acids. Between the trimmed V and J ends, which lost 3 bases and 8 bases, there was a span of 15 bases. Germline V gene lookup returns CDR1 KGHDR and CDR2 SFDVKD. The CDR3 nucleotides are TGTGCCACCAGTGATCCAGCCAGGGCGGCAGGGGAGCTGTTTTTT. Its protein product is CATSDPARAAGELFF.

The chain has TRBV7-9 and TRBJ2-1; no definite D call. In germline, CDR1 is SEHNR, CDR2 FQNEAQ (reference sequence). The CDR3 extends over 12 amino acids. V shed 1 base and J shed 6 bases, with 4 bases lying between them. The CDR3 DNA sequence: TGTGCCAGCAGCTTAGGGAGCAATGAGCAGTTCTTC. It translates to CASSLGSNEQFF.

The genes are TRBV27 and TRBJ1-2; D may be TRBD1 (5 bases). This CDR3 has 15 amino acids. Trimming left V 6 bases short and J 0 bases short, with 14 bases between. Germline V gene data show CDR1 as MNHEY and CDR2 as SMNVEV (reference sequence). DNA for the CDR3: TGTGCCAGCAGCCGATCCGGGGGGGCTAACTATGGCTACACCTTC. It specifies CASSRSGGANYGYTF.

The chain combines TRBV11-2 with TRBJ2-7; D ambiguous. The CDR3 spans 13 residues. The V and J ends lost 1 base and 4 bases respectively, with 8 bases between them. The germline V gene has CDR1 SGHAT and CDR2 FQNNGV. The CDR3 region has the DNA TGTGCCAGCAGCTTAGCCCCGAGGTACGAGCAGTACTTC. Translation gives CASSLAPRYEQYF.

The V call is TRBV6-5, the J call TRBJ2-7, with 14 bases identical to TRBD2. CDR1 and CDR2 (germline): MNHEY, SVGAGI. V was clipped by 6 bases and J by 2 bases; unmatched bases: 3. The CDR3 has 15 residues. As DNA, the CDR3 is TGTGCCAGCAGCCAGGGACTAGCGGGAGCCTACGAGCAGTACTTC. Protein: CASSQGLAGAYEQYF.

The V gene is TRBV7-2, the J gene TRBJ1-2; D might be TRBD1 (5 bases). The CDR3 extends over 13 amino acids. From germline, CDR1 is SGHTA and CDR2 FQGNSA. V was cut by 4 bases and J by 5 bases, with 11 bases left in between. CDR3: CASSSQAGYGYTF. DNA of the CDR3: TGTGCCAGCAGCTCCCAGGCAGGGTATGGCTACACCTTC.

The rearrangement joins TRBV24-1 to TRBJ2-7; 7 bases are shared with TRBD1. The germline gives CDR1 KGHDR, CDR2 SFDVKD. CDR3 length: 14 amino acids. With 3 bases clipped from V and 5 bases from J, the junction kept 6 bases outside the gene matches. The CDR3 bases are TGTGCCACCAGTGATACGACAGGGCGCGACGAGCAGTACTTC. Its protein is CATSDTTGRDEQYF.

V usage is TRBV14 and J usage is TRBJ1-2; 7 nucleotides agree with TRBD1. In germline, CDR1 is SGHDN, CDR2 FVKESK. The V gene end was trimmed by 2 bases and the J gene end by 8 bases; junction bases not matched to a gene: 5. The CDR3 is 13 amino acids. Written as DNA, the CDR3 is TGTGCCAGCAGCCAATTGGGGACAGTCGGCTACACCTTC. Residues: CASSQLGTVGYTF.

V is TRBV6-1 and J is TRBJ2-3, with a tentative D call TRBD2 (5 bases). CDR3 length: 14 residues. The germline V gene has CDR1 MNHNS and CDR2 SASEGT. V was pared by 2 bases and J by 3 bases, with 9 bases between. DNA for the CDR3: TGTGCCAGCAGTGAATACGAGGGTACAGATACGCAGTATTTT. Its translation is CASSEYEGTDTQYF.

This clone has only one observation. The J gene is TRBJ2-7, the V gene TRBV6-5; 9 positions match TRBD1. Germline CDR1 MNHEY, CDR2 SVGAGI. This CDR3 contains 14 residues. Germline trimming cut 2 bases from V and 3 bases from J; bases unmatched to any gene: 2. CDR3 coding DNA: TGTGCCAGCAGTTACGGGACAGGGCACTACGAGCAGTACTTC. This codes for CASSYGTGHYEQYF.

V and J are TRBV5-1 and TRBJ2-1; 9 bases agree with TRBD1. The V gene's germline CDR1 is SGHRS and CDR2 YFSETQ. CDR3 length: 16 residues. V dropped 0 bases and J dropped 7; count of bases not matched to a gene: 8. This CDR3 reads CASSLGTGETMNEQFF. The CDR3 DNA reads TGCGCCAGCAGCTTGGGGACAGGGGAGACTATGAATGAGCAGTTCTTC.

The chain joins TRBV5-6 to TRBJ2-7; D gene unclear. The CDR3 totals 13 residues. V lost 3 bases and J 0 bases, leaving 7 bases between the germline ends. Germline loops: CDR1 SGHDT, CDR2 YYEEEE. The CDR3 region is CASSSPFSYEQYF. The DNA of the CDR3 is TGTGCCAGCAGCTCCCCGTTCTCCTACGAGCAGTACTTC.